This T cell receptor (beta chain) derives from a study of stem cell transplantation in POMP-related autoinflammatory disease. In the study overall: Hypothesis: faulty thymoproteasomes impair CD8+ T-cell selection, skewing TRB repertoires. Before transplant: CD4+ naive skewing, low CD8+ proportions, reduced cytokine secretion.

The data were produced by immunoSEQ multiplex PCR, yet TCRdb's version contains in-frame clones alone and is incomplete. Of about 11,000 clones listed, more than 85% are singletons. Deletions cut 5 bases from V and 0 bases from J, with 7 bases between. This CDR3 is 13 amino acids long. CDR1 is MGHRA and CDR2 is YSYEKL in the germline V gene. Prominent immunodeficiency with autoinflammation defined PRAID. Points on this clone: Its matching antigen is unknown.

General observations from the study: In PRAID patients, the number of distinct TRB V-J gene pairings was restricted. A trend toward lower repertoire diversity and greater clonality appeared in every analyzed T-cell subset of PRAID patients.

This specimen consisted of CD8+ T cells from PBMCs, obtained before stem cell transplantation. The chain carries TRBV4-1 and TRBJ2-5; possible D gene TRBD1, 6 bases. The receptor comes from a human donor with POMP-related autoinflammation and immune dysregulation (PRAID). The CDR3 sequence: CASSGTNQETQYF. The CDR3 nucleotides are TGCGCCAGCAGCGGGACAAACCAAGAGACCCAGTACTTC.